This TCR beta chain comes out of a study of control samples from healthy donors and cancer patients. The method was immunoSEQ multiplex PCR; TCRdb's version includes in-frame clones alone and lacks a portion of them. Altogether roughly 120,000 clones are present, 75% to 90% being singletons, with the ten largest covering 1.1%. The CDR3 contains 14 residues. Per the germline V gene, CDR1 is SNHLY and CDR2 is FYNNEI. V was cut by 10 bases and J by 5 bases, with 20 bases left in between. Source material: PBMCs. The receptor was derived from a woman in her fifties or sixties with colorectal cancer. This sequence joins TRBV2 and TRBJ1-1; D is perhaps TRBD1 (5 bases). The CDR3 loop is CATRAVGGGTEAFF. CDR3 DNA: TGTGCCACCCGAGCTGTGGGGGGGGGAACTGAAGCTTTCTTT.